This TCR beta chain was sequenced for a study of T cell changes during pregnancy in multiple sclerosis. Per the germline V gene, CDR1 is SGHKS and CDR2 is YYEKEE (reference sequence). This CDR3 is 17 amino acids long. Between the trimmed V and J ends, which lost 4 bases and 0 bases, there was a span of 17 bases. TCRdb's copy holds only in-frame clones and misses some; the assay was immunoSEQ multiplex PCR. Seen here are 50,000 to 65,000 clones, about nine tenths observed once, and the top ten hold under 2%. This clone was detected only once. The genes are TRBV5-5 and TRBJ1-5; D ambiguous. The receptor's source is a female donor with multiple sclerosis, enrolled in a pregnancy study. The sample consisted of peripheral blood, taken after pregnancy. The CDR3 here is CASSRSPGRGSNQPQHF. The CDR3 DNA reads TGTGCCAGCAGCCGCAGCCCGGGAAGAGGTAGCAATCAGCCCCAGCATTTT.